One sample yielded the 3 T cell receptor beta chains listed below, sequenced in a study of shared clonotypes between healthy human individuals. Repertoires were generated with immunoSEQ multiplex PCR, while TCRdb's copy carries only in-frame clones and drops some. There are 1 million to 1.2 million clones in the sample; roughly 77% occur only once, and almost 0.9% lies in the top ten. The sequencing sample was made of memory CD4+ T cells from PBMCs. Specified subset: CD45RA-negative fraction. Source of these receptors: a man aged 18 to 35 in good health. Some clones in this sample may be carry-over from other donors' samples.

The V and J genes are TRBV30 and TRBJ2-7; the D call may be TRBD1 or TRBD2 (5 bases each). CDR1 and CDR2 (germline): GTSNPN, SVGIG (reference sequence). V lost 3 bases, J lost 9 bases, and 15 bases lay in between. This CDR3 region has 12 residues. The CDR3 region has the DNA TGTGCCTGGAGCCGGGACGGCAGAGGGCAGTACTTC. Translated, it gives CAWSRDGRGQYF.

DNA of the CDR3: TGCGCCAGCAGCCAGCCCGGGACAGGGGCTTATGGCTACACCTTC. This translates into CASSQPGTGAYGYTF. The genes are TRBV4-3 and TRBJ1-2; 10 bases are shared with TRBD1. Germline CDR1 and CDR2: LGHNA and YSLEER. Losses at the gene ends were 3 bases for V and 5 bases for J; bases not matched to a gene: 6. The CDR3 runs to 15 residues.

The chain employs TRBV5-4 and TRBJ1-2, with 9 bases that match TRBD1. CDR1 SGHNT and CDR2 YYREEE come from the germline V gene (reference sequence). The J segment lost 1 base and the V segment lost 1 base, leaving 2 bases of the junction unmatched. CDR3 size: 15 residues. The CDR3 coding sequence is TGTGCCAGCAGCTTGCAGGACAGGGGTAACTATGGCTACACCTTC. This gives the protein CASSLQDRGNYGYTF.